This T cell receptor (beta chain) was documented in a study of blood T cell repertoires in COVID-19. At the level of the study: T cells, B-cell-depleted T cells, or PBMCs provided the cDNA or gDNA that served as material.

Profiling relied on immunoSEQ multiplex PCR, and the TCRdb table lists in-frame clones only, not all of them. Among about 460,000 clones, about 85% were seen once, and the ten largest hold 7% to 10%. Donors in Cohort 3 counted as recovered after two negative PCRs, clearance, or symptom resolution. V shed 0 bases and J 5 bases; nucleotides not matched to a gene: 3. CDR3 length: 16 residues. CDR1 and CDR2 (germline): SGHNT, YYREEE (reference sequence). J is TRBJ2-1 and V is TRBV5-4; 12 bases line up with TRBD1. The sequencing input was PBMCs or T cells enriched from blood (not recorded which). This receptor was obtained from a woman aged 55 to 70 who had recovered from COVID-19. For the CDR3, the DNA is TGTGCCAGCAGCTTGGCCGGGACAGGGGGCCACAATGAGCAGTTCTTC. It codes for CASSLAGTGGHNEQFF. Variable domain in full (rest from reference TRBV5-4 and TRBJ2-1): ETGVTQSPTHLIKTRGQQVTLRCSSQSGHNTVSWYQQALGQGPQFIFQYYREEENGRGNFPPRFSGLQFPNYSSELNVNALELDDSALYLCASSLAGTGGHNEQFFGPGTRLTVL.